This TCR beta chain emerged from a study of blood T cell repertoires in COVID-19. Overall study: In each case, the material was cDNA or gDNA derived from T cells, B-cell-depleted T cells, or PBMCs.

V was cut by 2 bases and J by 8 bases, with 18 bases left in between. This CDR3 is 15 amino acids long. Germline V lookup: CDR1 ENHRY, CDR2 SYGVKD. The assay was immunoSEQ multiplex PCR, and TCRdb's table has in-frame clones only and misses some. The sample shows about 180,000 clones, about four fifths of them seen only once. The specimen sequenced was peripheral blood. V and J are TRBV10-3 and TRBJ1-2, with D perhaps TRBD1 (6 bases). This TCR was sampled from an older man with active or convalescent COVID-19. The CDR3 spells CAISEMPQGPRGYTF. CDR3 in DNA: TGTGCCATCAGTGAGATGCCCCAGGGGCCTAGGGGCTACACCTTC.